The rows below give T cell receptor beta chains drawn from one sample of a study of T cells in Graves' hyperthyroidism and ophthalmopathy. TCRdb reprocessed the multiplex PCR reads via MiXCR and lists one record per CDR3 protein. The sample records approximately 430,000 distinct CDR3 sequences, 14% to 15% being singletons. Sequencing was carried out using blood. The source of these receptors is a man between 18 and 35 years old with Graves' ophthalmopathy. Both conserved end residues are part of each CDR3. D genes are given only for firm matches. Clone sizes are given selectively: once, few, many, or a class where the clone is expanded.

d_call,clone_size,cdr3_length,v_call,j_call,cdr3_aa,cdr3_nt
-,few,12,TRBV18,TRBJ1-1,CASSPRTDEAFF,TGTGCCAGCTCACCTAGGACGGATGAAGCTTTCTTT
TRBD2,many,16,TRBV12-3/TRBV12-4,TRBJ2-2,CASRRTSGIRTGELFF,TGTGCCAGCAGGAGGACTAGCGGTATCCGCACCGGGGAGCTGTTTTTT
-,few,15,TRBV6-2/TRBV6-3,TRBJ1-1,CASSYSTGRDTEAFF,TGTGCCAGCAGTTACTCGACAGGCAGGGACACTGAAGCTTTCTTT
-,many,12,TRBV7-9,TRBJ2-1,CASSPRVTEQFF,TGTGCCAGCAGCCCCAGGGTGACTGAGCAGTTCTTC
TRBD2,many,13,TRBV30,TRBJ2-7,CAWSGAGRYEQYF,TGTGCCTGGAGTGGAGCGGGACGCTACGAGCAGTACTTC
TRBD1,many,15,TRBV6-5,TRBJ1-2,CASSYSPQGARGYTF,TGTGCCAGCAGTTACTCCCCTCAGGGGGCGCGGGGCTACACCTTC
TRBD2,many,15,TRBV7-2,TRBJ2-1,CASTTLAVSYNEQFF,TGTGCCAGCACCACCCTAGCGGTCTCCTACAATGAGCAGTTCTTC
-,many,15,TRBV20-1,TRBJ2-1,CSAPATPSSYNEQFF,TGCAGTGCTCCAGCGACCCCAAGCTCCTACAATGAGCAGTTCTTC
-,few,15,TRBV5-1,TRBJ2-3,CASSLGVVPTDTQYF,TGCGCCAGCAGCTTGGGGGTGGTTCCCACAGATACGCAGTATTTT
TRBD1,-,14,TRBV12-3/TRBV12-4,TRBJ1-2,CASSSTGVFYGYTF,TGTGCCAGCAGCTCGACAGGGGTCTTCTATGGCTACACCTTC